Following are 25 T cell receptor beta chains from one sample sequenced in a study of cytomegalovirus exposure and HLA in healthy donors. Repertoires were generated with immunoSEQ multiplex PCR, while TCRdb's copy carries only in-frame clones and drops some. This sample carries 130,000 or so clones, approximately 89% of them seen once, and the ten largest clones take 8% to 9.5%. Sequencing was done on a sample of PBMCs. The origin of the receptors is a woman aged 18-29 years in good health and CMV-seropositive.

The V call is TRBV11-2, the J call TRBJ2-1; D might be TRBD2 (6 bases). CDR3 length equals 17 residues. Trimming took 5 bases from V and 4 from J, leaving 21 bases between them. Germline-derived CDR1 and CDR2 are SGHAT and FQNNGV. The CDR3 reads CASSPVGWGVRYNEQFF. The CDR3 DNA sequence: TGTGCCAGCAGCCCAGTCGGGTGGGGGGTCCGGTACAATGAGCAGTTCTTC.

J is TRBJ1-6 and V is TRBV6-5; D is possibly TRBD1 (6 bases). Trimming left V 9 bases short and J 7 bases short, with 16 bases between. The CDR3 contains 14 residues. CDR1 is MNHEY, CDR2 SVGAGI, per germline. DNA of the CDR3: TGTGCCAGTGGACAGCACCTAAGGAATTCACCCCTCCACTTT. This encodes CASGQHLRNSPLHF.

This clone came up a few times. V usage is TRBV15 and J usage is TRBJ1-1, with D perhaps TRBD1 (6 bases). V was clipped by 1 base and J by 1 base, with 10 bases between them. From germline, CDR1 is LNHNV and CDR2 YYDKDF (reference sequence). This CDR3 is built from 15 residues. CDR3 protein: CATSRVGTKNTEAFF. CDR3 DNA sequence: TGTGCCACCAGCAGAGTAGGGACAAAGAACACTGAAGCTTTCTTT. The full variable domain, with the rest looked up from reference TRBV15 and TRBJ1-1, is DAMVIQNPRYQVTQFGKPVTLSCSQTLNHNVMYWYQQKSSQAPKLLFHYYDKDFNNEADTPDNFQSRRPNTSFCFLDIRSPGLGDTAMYLCATSRVGTKNTEAFFGQGTRLTVV.

The rearrangement joins TRBV19 to TRBJ2-6; D might be TRBD2 (6 bases). The germline V gene encodes CDR1 LNHDA and CDR2 SQIVND (reference sequence). V gave up 6 bases and J gave up 0 bases, with 9 bases separating them. This CDR3 is 15 amino acids long. CDR3 nucleotides: TGTGCCAGTAGCCCCGGGAGCTCTGGGGCCAACGTCCTGACTTTC. As protein: CASSPGSSGANVLTF. Drawing the rest from reference TRBV19 and TRBJ2-6, the complete variable domain is DGGITQSPKYLFRKEGQNVTLSCEQNLNHDAMYWYRQDPGQGLRLIYYSQIVNDFQKGDIAEGYSVSREKKESFPLTVTSAQKNPTAFYLCASSPGSSGANVLTFGAGSRLTVL.

CDR3 sequence (DNA): TGTGCCAGCAGTGAGGCCGGCGGAAAACTGTTTTTT. Protein product: CASSEAGGKLFF. The chain has TRBV6-1 and TRBJ1-4; D call uncertain. The CDR3 consists of 12 residues. Germline CDR1 reads MNHNS; CDR2 reads SASEGT. Trimming removed 3 bases from V and 10 bases from J, with 9 bases in between.

This chain uses TRBV9 with TRBJ2-5; 7 bases are shared with TRBD2. Per the germline V gene, CDR1 is SGDLS and CDR2 is YYNGEE. This CDR3 region has 17 residues. The junction had 16 bases not matched to a gene; V was cut back by 3 bases and J by 5 bases. Written as DNA, the CDR3 is TGTGCCAGCAGCGCCCCCTCCCCTGGGGGGGATGGCGAGACCCAGTACTTC. Translation: CASSAPSPGGDGETQYF.

The chain links TRBV28 to TRBJ1-3; D remains unclear. V was trimmed by 5 bases and J by 0 bases, leaving 11 bases between them. The CDR3 spans 15 residues. Germline CDR1 and CDR2: MDHEN and SYDVKM. The CDR3 bases are TGTGCCAGCAGTAGCGGGTCCATCTCTGGAAACACCATATATTTT. Translating gives CASSSGSISGNTIYF.

This clone was seen only a few times. The rearrangement uses TRBV27 and TRBJ1-3; D gene ambiguous. Trimming removed 5 bases at V and 0 bases at J, with 8 bases between. Per the germline V gene, CDR1 is MNHEY and CDR2 is SMNVEV (reference sequence). CDR3 length: 14 residues. CDR3 nucleotide sequence: TGTGCCAGCAGTATCACAAGCTCTGGAAACACCATATATTTT. Protein product: CASSITSSGNTIYF.

The chain carries TRBV19 and TRBJ2-4, with TRBD1 matching over 8 bases. This CDR3 spans 18 amino acids. Germline-derived CDR1 and CDR2 are LNHDA and SQIVND (reference sequence). After removal of 1 base from V and 1 base from J, the junction contained 9 bases not matched to a gene. The CDR3 is CASSIGVGQGGAKNIQYF. Written as DNA, the CDR3 is TGTGCCAGTAGTATAGGGGTCGGACAGGGAGGCGCCAAAAACATTCAGTACTTC. Full variable domain (rest looked up from reference TRBV19 and TRBJ2-4): DGGITQSPKYLFRKEGQNVTLSCEQNLNHDAMYWYRQDPGQGLRLIYYSQIVNDFQKGDIAEGYSVSREKKESFPLTVTSAQKNPTAFYLCASSIGVGQGGAKNIQYFGAGTRLSVL.

The chain joins TRBV11-3 to TRBJ2-1, with D maybe TRBD2 (6 bases). V was shortened by 5 bases and J by 4 bases, with 12 bases between the two germline ends. Germline V gene lookup returns CDR1 SGHNT and CDR2 YENEEA. This CDR3 region has 14 residues. The CDR3 loop reads CASSPGTDYNEQFF. In nucleotides, the CDR3 is TGTGCCAGCAGCCCCGGGACTGATTACAATGAGCAGTTCTTC.

In its sample, this clone was seen once. The chain combines TRBV30 with TRBJ2-5; D unclear. Germline assignment: CDR1 GTSNPN and CDR2 SVGIG (reference sequence). This CDR3 comprises 12 residues. V was shortened by 0 bases and J by 6 bases, with 8 bases between the two germline ends. The CDR3 loop is CAWSVSGQTQYF. DNA for the CDR3: TGTGCCTGGAGTGTCTCCGGTCAGACCCAGTACTTC.

The chain carries TRBV5-1 and TRBJ1-6, with TRBD1 identical over 7 bases. Per germline, CDR1 SGHRS and CDR2 YFSETQ. The CDR3 runs 15 residues. The V gene end was trimmed by 4 bases and the J gene end by 5 bases; junction bases not matched to a gene: 6. This CDR3 reads CASSVNRGDNSPLHF. CDR3 coding DNA: TGCGCCAGCAGCGTTAACAGGGGCGATAATTCACCCCTCCACTTT.

This chain links TRBV7-7 with TRBJ2-5; 12 bases line up with TRBD2. The germline V gene encodes CDR1 SSHAT and CDR2 FNYEAQ (reference sequence). This CDR3 contains 17 residues. The V segment lost 5 bases and the J segment 4 bases; nucleotides outside the gene matches: 11. CDR3 sequence (DNA): TGTGCCAGCAGCACTTCCTCTAGCGGGGGGGCGAGAGAGACCCAGTACTTC. It translates to CASSTSSSGGARETQYF. The whole variable domain, remainder taken from reference TRBV7-7 and TRBJ2-5, is GAGVSQSPRYKVTKRGQDVTLRCDPISSHATLYWYQQALGQGPEFLTYFNYEAQPDKSGLPSDRFSAERPEGSISTLTIQRTEQRDSAMYRCASSTSSSGGARETQYFGPGTRLLVL.

The genes are TRBV6-6 and TRBJ2-7, with TRBD1 as a possible D gene (6 bases). Germline V gene lookup returns CDR1 MNHNY and CDR2 SVGAGI (reference sequence). The CDR3 length is 12 residues. V was cut by 4 bases and J by 3 bases, with 7 bases left in between. In nucleotides, the CDR3 is TGTGCCAGCAGTTCAGGGGTCTACGAGCAGTACTTC. Translating it yields CASSSGVYEQYF.

The chain carries TRBV7-9 and TRBJ1-4, with no clear D. Germline loops: CDR1 SEHNR, CDR2 FQNEAQ (reference sequence). Trimming took 4 bases from V and 0 from J, leaving 9 bases between them. The CDR3 runs to 15 residues. Here the CDR3 reads CASSYLDATNEKLFF. Here the CDR3 DNA reads TGTGCCAGCAGCTATCTAGATGCAACTAATGAAAAACTGTTTTTT.

The chain is built from TRBV6-6 and TRBJ2-7; a possible D gene is TRBD1 (6 bases). From germline, CDR1 is MNHNY and CDR2 SVGAGI (reference sequence). The CDR3 runs to 14 residues. With 6 bases removed from V and 2 bases from J, the gap between germline ends came to 14 bases. CDR3 region: CASRTTGLAYEQYF. Here the CDR3 DNA reads TGTGCCAGCAGGACTACAGGGTTAGCCTACGAGCAGTACTTC.

This clone was counted only a few times. The rearrangement links TRBV6-6 to TRBJ2-1, with TRBD2 identical over 13 bases. This CDR3 is built from 16 residues. CDR1 MNHNY and CDR2 SVGAGI come from the germline V gene (reference sequence). The V segment lost 6 bases and the J segment 2 bases; nucleotides outside the gene matches: 4. In nucleotides, the CDR3 is TGTGCCAGCAGAAGGACTAGCGGGGGTACCTACAATGAGCAGTTCTTC. It is translated as CASRRTSGGTYNEQFF.

The chain combines TRBV7-9 with TRBJ2-5, with D perhaps TRBD1 (6 bases). Germline assignment: CDR1 SEHNR and CDR2 FQNEAQ (reference sequence). The CDR3 is made up of 14 amino acids. Between the trimmed V and J ends, which lost 6 bases and 5 bases, there was a span of 16 bases. The DNA of the CDR3 is TGTGCCAGCAGGTTGGGCCAGGGGTTGGAGACCCAGTACTTC. Protein product: CASRLGQGLETQYF.

The chain has TRBV21-1 and TRBJ2-5; the table names TRBD2, a call not compared with the DNA. TRBV21-1 constitutes a pseudogene. The CDR3 consists of 14 residues. The CDR3 DNA follows: TGTGCCAGCAGCGAAGGGACTAGCGGGGAGACCCAGTACTTC. It translates to CASSEGTSGETQYF.

This clone has a single count. This chain connects TRBV11-2 to TRBJ1-1; D call uncertain. Per the germline V gene, CDR1 is SGHAT and CDR2 is FQNNGV. V lost 3 bases and J 4 bases, leaving 6 bases between the germline ends. The CDR3 contains 12 residues. CDR3 sequence reads: CASSLKLTEAFF. CDR3 coding DNA: TGTGCCAGCAGCTTGAAGCTCACTGAAGCTTTCTTT.

This rearrangement joins TRBV6-4 to TRBJ2-3; 7 bases are a match to TRBD1. CDR1 MRHNA and CDR2 SNTAGT come from the germline V gene. After removal of 0 bases from V and 2 bases from J, the junction contained 11 bases not matched to a gene. The CDR3 length is 18 residues. DNA for the CDR3: TGTGCCAGCAGTGACTCCCACAGGGGAACAAGATCCACAGATACGCAGTATTTT. The encoded protein is CASSDSHRGTRSTDTQYF.

The genes are TRBV7-8 and TRBJ2-7, with a weak D call TRBD1 (5 bases). Trimming removed 1 base at V and 4 bases at J, with 8 bases between. The germline CDR1 and CDR2 sequences are SGHVS and FQNEAQ. The CDR3 is 13 amino acids. As DNA, the CDR3 is TGTGCCAGCAGCTTAGACAGGAATTACGAGCAGTACTTC. Translating it yields CASSLDRNYEQYF. Filled out from reference TRBV7-8 and TRBJ2-7, the complete variable domain reads GAGVSQSPRYKVAKRGQDVALRCDPISGHVSLFWYQQALGQGPEFLTYFQNEAQLDKSGLPSDRFFAERPEGSVSTLKIQRTQQEDSAVYLCASSLDRNYEQYFGPGTRLTVT.

The J gene is TRBJ1-2, the V gene TRBV5-6, with 8 nucleotides matching TRBD1. The V and J ends lost 4 bases and 8 bases, in that order; junction bases with no gene match: 13. Per germline, CDR1 SGHDT and CDR2 YYEEEE. The length of the CDR3 is 15 residues. CDR3 protein: CASSRKRTGSEGYTF. The CDR3 coding sequence is TGTGCCAGCAGCCGGAAACGGACAGGGTCAGAGGGCTACACCTTC.

The count of this clone is one. The V call is TRBV28, the J call TRBJ2-7; 7 bases map to TRBD2. V lost 3 bases and J lost 5; bases outside the gene matches: 4. This CDR3 has 13 amino acids. In germline, CDR1 is MDHEN, CDR2 SYDVKM. This CDR3 is CASSFDGTNEQYF. In DNA, the CDR3 is TGTGCCAGCAGTTTTGACGGGACTAACGAGCAGTACTTC.

This clone has a handful of counts. The gene calls are TRBV9 and TRBJ1-5; possibly TRBD1 for D (6 bases). This CDR3 spans 14 amino acids. Trimming removed 4 bases from V and 5 bases from J, with 13 bases in between. CDR1 is SGDLS and CDR2 is YYNGEE in the germline V gene. In DNA form, the CDR3 reads TGTGCCAGCAGCCCCCGGGACACTTATCAGCCCCAGCATTTT. It is translated as CASSPRDTYQPQHF.